The 25 T cell receptor beta chains given below trace back to one sample, sequenced in a study of blood T cells in healthy people across ages (dated by TCRdb to about 2015). The library was prepared using 5' RACE. Sequencing took place on an Illumina HiSeq 2500. The second PCR ran for roughly 7 to 12 cycles and used a J-beta primer mix along with a sample-barcoded 5' primer. TCRdb reprocessing: public reads trimmed at Q25 with fastp, clones called with MiXCR, in-frame beta chains kept. CDR3 protein sequences are deduplicated, and each keeps its most common genes and DNA. The sample data list 600,000 to 1,000,000 distinct CDR3 sequences, and roughly 60% of these were observed just once. The ten largest clones take up 20% to 25% of the sample. Sequencing input: blood. The origin of the receptors is a man aged 25 to 40 in good health.

The genes are TRBV5-8 and TRBJ1-1, with TRBD1 matching 11 bases. CDR1 and CDR2 (germline): SGHTS, YDEGEE. V gave up 2 bases and J gave up 4 bases; unmatched junction bases: 4. The CDR3 runs to 15 residues. The CDR3 sequence is CASSLGTGGGTEAFF. DNA of the CDR3: TGTGCCAGCAGCTTAGGGACAGGGGGAGGCACTGAAGCTTTCTTT. Variable domain in full (rest from reference TRBV5-8 and TRBJ1-1): EAGVTQSPTHLIKTRGQQATLRCSPISGHTSVYWYQQALGLGLQFLLWYDEGEERNRGNFPPRFSGRQFPNYSSELNVNALELEDSALYLCASSLGTGGGTEAFFGQGTRLTVV.

Turning to this clonotype: One junction end disagrees with the germline gene, perhaps due to a read error. V is TRBV7-2 and J is TRBJ2-6; D is possibly TRBD1 (6 bases). This CDR3 comprises 17 residues. Germline CDR1 is SGHTA and CDR2 is FQGNSA. Written as DNA, the CDR3 is TGTGCCAGCAGCTCGGGACACGTTGGGTCTGGGGCCGACGTCCTGACTTTC. This codes for CASSSGHVGSGADVLTF.

This clonotype was counted only a few times. This chain links TRBV10-3 with TRBJ2-7, with TRBD1 as a possible D gene (6 bases). V was trimmed by 2 bases and J by 2 bases, leaving 7 bases between them. Germline CDR1 ENHRY, CDR2 SYGVKD. This CDR3 comprises 13 residues. The CDR3 DNA reads as TGTGCCATCAGTGAGGGGGACACCTACGAGCAGTACTTC. Residues: CAISEGDTYEQYF.

This clonotype was detected only a few times. The chain is built from TRBV20-1 and TRBJ2-5; 11 bases are a match to TRBD2. The J call could be wrong; TRBJ2-7 is a better fit for the DNA end. This CDR3 spans 17 amino acids. Germline CDR1 and CDR2: DFQATT and SNEGSKA (reference sequence). The CDR3 spells CSASGASTSGKYYEQYF. As DNA, the CDR3 is TGCAGTGCTAGCGGAGCCTCGACTAGCGGGAAATATTACGAGCAGTACTTC.

The V gene is TRBV29-1, the J gene TRBJ1-2; D gene ambiguous. Between the trimmed V and J ends, which lost 7 bases and 4 bases, there was a span of 25 bases. CDR3 size: 16 residues. Germline V lookup: CDR1 SQVTM, CDR2 ANQGSEA. The CDR3 DNA is TGCAGCGCCCAAGGACGGAGTGGGGATGGTACCTATGGCTACACCTTC. This sequence encodes CSAQGRSGDGTYGYTF.

A remark on this clonotype: The junction differs from germline at one of its ends, possibly a read error. The chain has TRBV7-9 and TRBJ2-1; D unclear. The germline V gene encodes CDR1 SEHNR and CDR2 FQNEAQ (reference sequence). CDR3 length equals 12 residues. CDR3 sequence reads: CASSIATNEQFF. The CDR3 nucleotides read TGTGCCAGCAGCATAGCAACAAATGAGCAGTTCTTC. Together with reference TRBV7-9 and TRBJ2-1, the CDR3 gives the full variable domain: DTGVSQNPRHKITKRGQNVTFRCDPISEHNRLYWYRQTLGQGPEFLTYFQNEAQLEKSRLLSDRFSAERPKGSFSTLEIQRTEQGDSAMYLCASSIATNEQFFGPGTRLTVL.

This clonotype was seen a single time. The chain has TRBV7-9 and TRBJ2-7; 7 bases agree with TRBD2. Trimming cost V 3 bases and J 4 bases; bases outside gene matches: 6. Germline V gene lookup returns CDR1 SEHNR and CDR2 FQNEAQ (reference sequence). This CDR3 is built from 14 residues. In DNA, the CDR3 is TGTGCCAGCAGCTTTAGGACTAGTAGATACGAGCAGTACTTC. Residues: CASSFRTSRYEQYF.

The chain couples TRBV29-1 to TRBJ1-2; D is possibly TRBD1 (5 bases). V gave up 7 bases and J gave up 4 bases, with 16 bases separating them. CDR1 is SQVTM and CDR2 is ANQGSEA in the germline V gene. The CDR3 is made up of 13 amino acids. CDR3 sequence: CSGRPEGTYGYTF. CDR3 in DNA: TGCAGCGGGCGCCCGGAGGGGACCTATGGCTACACCTTC. Filled out from reference TRBV29-1 and TRBJ1-2, the complete variable domain reads SAVISQKPSRDICQRGTSLTIQCQVDSQVTMMFWYRQQPGQSLTLIATANQGSEATYESGFVIDKFPISRPNLTFSTLTVSNMSPEDSSIYLCSGRPEGTYGYTFGSGTRLTVV.

V gene TRBV6-5 combines with J gene TRBJ2-1, with D hard to call. CDR1 is MNHEY and CDR2 is SVGAGI in the germline V gene. The CDR3 consists of 15 residues. V lost 3 bases and J 2 bases, leaving 11 bases between the germline ends. CDR3 bases: TGTGCCAGCAGTTATAATGATGGGACCTACAATGAGCAGTTCTTC. This translates into CASSYNDGTYNEQFF.

This chain uses TRBV12-3 or TRBV12-4 with TRBJ2-1, with 8 positions matching TRBD2. CDR3 size: 14 residues. The V segment lost 3 bases and the J segment 5 bases; nucleotides outside the gene matches: 3. CDR3 region: CASSFGGANNEQFF. The CDR3 bases are TGTGCCAGCAGTTTCGGGGGGGCCAACAATGAGCAGTTCTTC.

The chain uses TRBV29-1 and TRBJ2-1; 7 bases match TRBD2. The germline gives CDR1 SQVTM, CDR2 ANQGSEA. The CDR3 has 14 residues. The V segment lost 3 bases and the J segment 4 bases; nucleotides outside the gene matches: 6. The CDR3 DNA is TGCAGCGTTGACGGGGACTACCGTTACAATGAGCAGTTCTTC. Translating gives CSVDGDYRYNEQFF.

The chain carries TRBV20-1 and TRBJ2-5, with D uncertain. The J call may be incorrect, as the DNA end agrees better with TRBJ2-7. Germline V gene lookup returns CDR1 DFQATT and CDR2 SNEGSKA (reference sequence). CDR3 length: 14 amino acids. CDR3 protein: CSARVRIQSYEQYF. For the CDR3, the DNA is TGCAGTGCTAGAGTCCGGATTCAGAGCTACGAGCAGTACTTC.

The chain recombines TRBV15 with TRBJ2-7; 7 bases match TRBD2. Looked up from germline, CDR1 is LNHNV and CDR2 is YYDKDF (reference sequence). This CDR3 is built from 16 residues. With V trimmed by 1 base and J by 2 bases, 8 bases remained unmatched. The CDR3 region is CATSRVGRREPYEQYF. CDR3 DNA: TGTGCCACCAGCAGAGTGGGAAGGCGGGAGCCCTACGAGCAGTACTTC.

This clonotype was counted a few times. V usage is TRBV12-3 or TRBV12-4 and J usage is TRBJ2-3; 7 nucleotides agree with TRBD1. V was clipped by 5 bases and J by 4 bases; unmatched bases: 6. This CDR3 has 14 residues. The CDR3 protein is CASSPTGIADTQYF. In nucleotides, the CDR3 is TGTGCCAGCAGTCCGACAGGGATTGCAGATACGCAGTATTTT.

This clonotype was observed a few times. The chain has TRBV30 and TRBJ2-4; D is possibly TRBD2 (5 bases). V was shortened by 1 base and J by 0 bases, with 10 bases between the two germline ends. There are 15 residues in the CDR3. CDR1 is GTSNPN and CDR2 is SVGIG in the germline V gene (reference sequence). CDR3: CAWSEEAVAKNIQYF. CDR3 coding DNA: TGTGCCTGGAGTGAGGAGGCGGTAGCCAAAAACATTCAGTACTTC.

The rearrangement uses TRBV9 and TRBJ1-2; possible D gene TRBD1, 6 bases. The CDR3 is 14 amino acids. The V end was cut by 4 bases, the J end by 4 bases, with 14 bases between. CDR1 is SGDLS, CDR2 YYNGEE, per germline. The CDR3 spells CASSPDQGPYGYTF. The CDR3 bases are TGTGCCAGCAGCCCCGATCAGGGGCCCTATGGCTACACCTTC.

In its sample, this clonotype was seen a few times. The J gene is TRBJ2-7, the V gene TRBV6-2 or TRBV6-3; 8 nucleotides line up with TRBD2. V was pared by 0 bases and J by 0 bases, with 13 bases of the junction left unmatched. CDR1 is MNHEY and CDR2 is SVGEGT in the germline V gene. The CDR3 spans 19 residues. DNA of the CDR3: TGTGCCAGCAGTTACTCGATTGTGCTAGCGGGTACCGCCTCCTACGAGCAGTACTTC. It codes for CASSYSIVLAGTASYEQYF.

The table lists this clonotype with a few counts. Here the CDR3 DNA reads TGTGCCAGCAGTTCCCGACTAGCGGGCGGGAGCTCCTACAATGAGCAGTTCTTC. This translates into CASSSRLAGGSSYNEQFF. V is TRBV6-2 or TRBV6-3 and J is TRBJ2-1, with 10 positions matching TRBD2. Germline CDR1 is MNHEY and CDR2 is SVGEGT. V was pared by 4 bases and J by 0 bases, with 9 bases of the junction left unmatched. This CDR3 has 18 residues.

V is TRBV12-3 or TRBV12-4 and J is TRBJ2-1; no clear D gene. With 2 bases removed from V and 9 bases from J, the gap between germline ends came to 11 bases. The CDR3 runs to 13 residues. The chain's CDR3 is CASSLSPWGEQFF. CDR3 in DNA: TGTGCCAGCAGTTTATCCCCCTGGGGTGAGCAGTTCTTC.

The table lists this clonotype with a count of one. The chain recombines TRBV15 with TRBJ2-1; 9 bases agree with TRBD2. V was pared by 8 bases and J by 8 bases, with 7 bases of the junction left unmatched. Germline values: CDR1 LNHNV, CDR2 YYDKDF (reference sequence). The CDR3 length is 13 residues. Here the CDR3 reads CATEAGGSHEQFF. Here the CDR3 DNA reads TGTGCCACCGAAGCGGGGGGCAGCCATGAGCAGTTCTTC.

Only one count was recorded for this clonotype. The chain has TRBV6-2 or TRBV6-3 and TRBJ2-3; no reliable D call. V lost 5 bases and J 1 base, leaving 16 bases between the germline ends. This CDR3 is 16 amino acids long. Germline V gene sequence: CDR1 MNHEY, CDR2 SVGEGT. CDR3 residues: CASSPGSCSGTDTQYF. The CDR3 DNA is TGTGCCAGCAGTCCCGGCAGCTGTAGTGGCACAGATACGCAGTATTTT.

V usage is TRBV6-6 and J usage is TRBJ1-2; 7 bases are a match to TRBD1. This CDR3 has 14 amino acids. Trimming at V came to 7 bases and at J to 2 bases, leaving 7 bases not matched to a gene. Germline V gene lookup returns CDR1 MNHNY and CDR2 SVGAGI (reference sequence). This chain's CDR3 is CASKKVQGNYGYTF. The CDR3 DNA is TGTGCCAGCAAGAAAGTACAGGGGAACTATGGCTACACCTTC.

This clonotype was detected only a few times. This rearrangement joins TRBV20-1 to TRBJ2-7, with unresolved D. Germline lookup yields CDR1 DFQATT and CDR2 SNEGSKA (reference sequence). The CDR3 runs 16 residues. V shed 2 bases and J shed 4 bases, with 21 bases lying between them. The CDR3, as DNA: TGCAGTGCTAGACCGGTTGCGAGTTCTCCCTTTTACGAGCAGTACTTC. It specifies CSARPVASSPFYEQYF.

The chain joins TRBV3-1 to TRBJ2-7, with TRBD2 matching over 8 bases. CDR1 and CDR2 from the germline V gene are LGHDT and YNNKEL (reference sequence). The CDR3 loop spans 15 amino acids. With V trimmed by 5 bases and J by 2 bases, 8 bases remained unmatched. CDR3 amino acids: CASSGVTSGTYEQYF. CDR3 sequence (DNA): TGTGCCAGCAGCGGGGTCACTAGCGGTACCTACGAGCAGTACTTC.

This clonotype was detected once. The CDR3 coding sequence is TGTGCCATCAGTGAACTCGGGGAGACCCAGTACTTC. Residues: CAISELGETQYF. This chain uses TRBV10-3 with TRBJ2-5; D call uncertain. The CDR3 covers 12 residues. V lost 3 bases and J 5 bases, leaving 7 bases between the germline ends. CDR1 ENHRY and CDR2 SYGVKD come from the germline V gene.